The sequence of this TCR beta chain was determined in a study of early T cells in non-severe SARS-CoV-2 infection listed by TCRdb under 2021. Study-level background: Because TCR sequencing relied on bulk RNA taken from unsorted whole blood, pairing of alpha and beta chains was not possible. The full study reports these points: VDJdb matching was skewed toward anti-spike CD8 responses, so virus-specific expansions were likely underestimated and private and CD4 specificities were missed.

Libraries came from 5' RACE. The sequencer listed for this sample is NextSeq 500. The TCR library protocol attached unique molecular identifiers to individual cDNA molecules to correct for sequencing error and PCR bias. TCR alpha and beta chains were both sequenced, and the abundances of alpha and beta sequences in each sample were closely correlated with each other. Turning to the authors' computational methods: Decombinator V4 was used to perform V gene, J gene and CDR3 annotation of TCR sequences. Expanded TCRs were defined as changing significantly between any two time points under a Poisson model with p below 0.0001. TCR abundances were normalised to the total number of TCRs sequenced per sample and were expressed as counts per million. MAIT TCRs were defined by TRAV1-2 paired with TRAJ12, TRAJ20 or TRAJ33, and iNKT TCRs by TRAV10 paired with TRAJ18. VDJdb, accessed 1 November 2021, was searched for CMV, EBV and SARS-CoV-2 annotated TCRs, with TCRs annotated for multiple antigens excluded. TCRdb trimmed public reads at Q25 via fastp, called clones via MiXCR and kept in-frame beta chains. Each record represents a unique CDR3 protein, reported with the most common genes and DNA among its rows. The V and J calls and clone size are TCRdb's, not the authors'. The sample table shows more than 95,000 distinct CDR3 sequences, and roughly 17% are seen once. Roughly 1.3% of the sample is taken by the ten largest.

This clonotype has only a few counts. Its antigen remains unidentified. One base away there is no much larger clone; base qualities are not given. A case-control design nested within a healthcare worker cohort in London, UK, was used, with weekly nasopharyngeal swab PCR tests and blood sampling performed. Healthcare workers were recruited between 23 and 31 March 2020, during the week of the UK lockdown, and were followed weekly for up to roughly 16 weeks. Counted from cysteine to phenylalanine, this CDR3 has 14 amino acids. Only the CDR3 region is kept as DNA, spanning 42 bases read in frame from base 1. The CDR1 and CDR2 encoded by the germline V gene (reference sequence) are DFQATT and SNEGSKA. V lost 1 base and J lost 5 bases, and the count of bases not matched to a germline gene is 4.

The rearranged segments are TRBV20-1 and TRBJ1-5, with 8 bases in between that match TRBD1. The sequence came from an adult who was a healthcare worker with PCR-confirmed SARS-CoV-2 infection or an uninfected control (not recorded which). Sequencing was done on a sample of whole blood. CDR3 loop: CSARAGQGYQPQHF. The DNA sequence is TGCAGTGCTAGAGCCGGACAGGGTTATCAGCCCCAGCATTTT.